The sequence of this TCR beta chain was determined in a study of blood T cell repertoires in COVID-19. Study as a whole: The United States, Italy and Spain provided the acute and convalescent COVID-19 samples. In each case, the material was cDNA or gDNA derived from T cells, B-cell-depleted T cells, or PBMCs.

The CDR3 is 15 residues long. V lost 5 bases to trimming and J lost 6 bases; unmatched junction nucleotides: 9. Looked up from germline, CDR1 is SGHTA and CDR2 is FQGNSA. Original analysis: Amplification from reference gene primers served as the basis for estimated nucleated cell counts. The data were produced by immunoSEQ multiplex PCR, yet TCRdb's version contains in-frame clones alone and is incomplete. V and J calls and clone size come straight from that table; D and trimming were deduced from the DNA. The sample has about 84,000 clones, 70% to 75% seen once. The chain combines TRBV7-2 with TRBJ2-3; the match to TRBD2 covers 9 bases. Specimen: peripheral blood. The receptor's source is a man aged 50 to 59 with active or convalescent COVID-19. CDR3 in amino acids: CASSLISGGYDTQYF. CDR3 DNA sequence: TGTGCCAGCAGCCTTATTAGCGGGGGATACGATACGCAGTATTTT.